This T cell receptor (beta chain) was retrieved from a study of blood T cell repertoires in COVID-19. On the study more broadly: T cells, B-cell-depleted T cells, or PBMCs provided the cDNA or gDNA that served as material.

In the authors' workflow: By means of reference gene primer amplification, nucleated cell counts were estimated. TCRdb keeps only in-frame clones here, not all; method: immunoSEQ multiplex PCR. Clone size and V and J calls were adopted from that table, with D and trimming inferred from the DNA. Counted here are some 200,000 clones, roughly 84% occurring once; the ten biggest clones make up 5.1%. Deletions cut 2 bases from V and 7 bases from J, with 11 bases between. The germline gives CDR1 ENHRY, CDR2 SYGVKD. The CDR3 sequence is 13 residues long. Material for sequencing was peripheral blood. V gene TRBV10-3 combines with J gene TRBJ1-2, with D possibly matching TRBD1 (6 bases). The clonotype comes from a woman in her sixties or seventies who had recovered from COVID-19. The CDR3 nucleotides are TGTGCCATCAGTGAGCGAGGGGGAAGTGGCTACACCTTC. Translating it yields CAISERGGSGYTF.